This TCR beta chain was sequenced in a study of shared clonotypes between healthy human individuals. Study observations and caveats: Sampling was confined to blood; repertoires within tissues likely differ.

Of note for this clone: What it recognizes is unknown.

The germline CDR1 and CDR2 sequences are SGHRS and YFSETQ. This CDR3 comprises 18 residues. The V gene lost 0 bases and the J gene lost 1 base, with 17 bases spanning the gap. Only in-frame clones appear in the TCRdb table, and some are missing; sequencing was by immunoSEQ multiplex PCR. The repertoire holds some 1 million clones, with roughly 80% as singletons. Sample: memory CD4+ T cells sorted from blood. The sample's subset: CD45RA-negative fraction. The clonotype comes from a man aged 18 to 29 in good health. The chain joins TRBV5-1 to TRBJ1-3; D is unresolved. The CDR3 reads CASSLGGRALRSGNTIYF. CDR3 DNA: TGCGCCAGCAGCTTGGGTGGCAGAGCTTTAAGGTCTGGAAACACCATATATTTT.